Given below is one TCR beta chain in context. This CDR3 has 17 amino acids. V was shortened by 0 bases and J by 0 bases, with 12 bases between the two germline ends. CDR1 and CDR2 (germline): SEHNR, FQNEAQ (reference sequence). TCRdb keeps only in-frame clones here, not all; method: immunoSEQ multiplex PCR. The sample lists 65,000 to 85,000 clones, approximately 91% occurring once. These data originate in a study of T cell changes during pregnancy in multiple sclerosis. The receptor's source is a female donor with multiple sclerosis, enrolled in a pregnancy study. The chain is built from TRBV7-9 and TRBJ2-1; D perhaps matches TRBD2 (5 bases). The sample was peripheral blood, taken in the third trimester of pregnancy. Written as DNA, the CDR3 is TGTGCCAGCAGCTTAGCGCGTCGAGGGAGCTCCTACAATGAGCAGTTCTTC. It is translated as CASSLARRGSSYNEQFF.